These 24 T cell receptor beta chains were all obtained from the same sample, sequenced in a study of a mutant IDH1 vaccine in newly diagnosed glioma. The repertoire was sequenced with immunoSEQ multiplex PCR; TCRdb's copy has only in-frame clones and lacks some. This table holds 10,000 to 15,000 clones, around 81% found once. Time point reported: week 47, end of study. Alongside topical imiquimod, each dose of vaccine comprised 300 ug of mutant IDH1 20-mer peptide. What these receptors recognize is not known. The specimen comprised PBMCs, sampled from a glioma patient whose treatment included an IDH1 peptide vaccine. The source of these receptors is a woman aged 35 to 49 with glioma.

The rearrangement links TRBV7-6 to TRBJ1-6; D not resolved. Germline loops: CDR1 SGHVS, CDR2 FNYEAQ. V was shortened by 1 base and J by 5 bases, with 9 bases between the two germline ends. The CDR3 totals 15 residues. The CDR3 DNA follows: TGTGCCAGCAGCTTAGTATTAGGGAATAATTCACCCCTCCACTTT. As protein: CASSLVLGNNSPLHF.

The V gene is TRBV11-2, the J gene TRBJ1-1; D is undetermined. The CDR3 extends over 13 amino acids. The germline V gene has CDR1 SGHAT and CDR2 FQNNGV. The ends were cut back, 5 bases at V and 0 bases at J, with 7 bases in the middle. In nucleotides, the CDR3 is TGTGCCAGCAGCATAGGGATGAACACTGAAGCTTTCTTT. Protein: CASSIGMNTEAFF.

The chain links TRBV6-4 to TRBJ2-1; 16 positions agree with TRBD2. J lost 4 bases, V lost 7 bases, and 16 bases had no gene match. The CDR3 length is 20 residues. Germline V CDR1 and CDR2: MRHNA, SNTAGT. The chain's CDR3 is CASIEIGTSGRAGVYNEQFF. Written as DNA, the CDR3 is TGTGCCAGCATAGAAATAGGGACTAGCGGGAGGGCCGGGGTTTACAATGAGCAGTTCTTC.

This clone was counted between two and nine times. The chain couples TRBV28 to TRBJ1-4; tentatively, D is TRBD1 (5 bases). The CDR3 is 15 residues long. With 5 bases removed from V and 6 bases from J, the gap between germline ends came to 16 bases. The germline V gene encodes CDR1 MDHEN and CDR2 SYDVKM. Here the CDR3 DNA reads TGTGCCAGCAGTACTGGGACTTCGGGGGATGAAAAACTGTTTTTT. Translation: CASSTGTSGDEKLFF. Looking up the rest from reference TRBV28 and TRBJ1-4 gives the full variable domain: DVKVTQSSRYLVKRTGEKVFLECVQDMDHENMFWYRQDPGLGLRLIYFSYDVKMKEKGDIPEGYSVSREKKERFSLILESASTNQTSMYLCASSTGTSGDEKLFFGSGTQLSVL.

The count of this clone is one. The CDR3 region is CASSLDLSSYEQYF. In DNA form, the CDR3 reads TGTGCCAGCAGCTTAGATCTGAGCTCCTACGAGCAGTACTTC. The chain carries TRBV13 and TRBJ2-7; D gene unclear. Per germline, CDR1 PRHDT and CDR2 FYEKMQ (reference sequence). The CDR3 covers 14 residues. V lost 1 base to trimming and J lost 0 bases, with 7 bases between them.

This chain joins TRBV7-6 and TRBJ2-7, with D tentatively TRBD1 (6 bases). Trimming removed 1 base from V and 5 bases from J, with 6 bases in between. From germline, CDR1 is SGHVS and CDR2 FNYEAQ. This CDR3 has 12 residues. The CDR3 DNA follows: TGTGCCAGCAGCTTAGGGACAGACGAGCAGTACTTC. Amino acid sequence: CASSLGTDEQYF.

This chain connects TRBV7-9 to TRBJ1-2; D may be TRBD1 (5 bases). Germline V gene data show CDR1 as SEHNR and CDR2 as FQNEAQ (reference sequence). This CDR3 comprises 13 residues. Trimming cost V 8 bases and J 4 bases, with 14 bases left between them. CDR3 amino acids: CASSRTTPYGYTF. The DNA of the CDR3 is TGTGCCAGCTCCCGGACAACACCCTATGGCTACACCTTC.

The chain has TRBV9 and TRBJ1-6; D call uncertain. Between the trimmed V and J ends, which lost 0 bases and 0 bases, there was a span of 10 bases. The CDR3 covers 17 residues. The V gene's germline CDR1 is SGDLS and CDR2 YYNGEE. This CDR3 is CASSVGPMGSYNSPLHF. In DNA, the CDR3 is TGTGCCAGCAGCGTAGGTCCAATGGGCTCCTATAATTCACCCCTCCACTTT.

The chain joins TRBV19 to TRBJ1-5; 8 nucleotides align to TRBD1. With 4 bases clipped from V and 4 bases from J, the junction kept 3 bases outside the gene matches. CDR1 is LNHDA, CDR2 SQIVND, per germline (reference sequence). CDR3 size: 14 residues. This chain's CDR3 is CASSTTGGNQPQHF. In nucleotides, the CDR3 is TGTGCCAGTAGTACCACAGGGGGGAATCAGCCCCAGCATTTT.

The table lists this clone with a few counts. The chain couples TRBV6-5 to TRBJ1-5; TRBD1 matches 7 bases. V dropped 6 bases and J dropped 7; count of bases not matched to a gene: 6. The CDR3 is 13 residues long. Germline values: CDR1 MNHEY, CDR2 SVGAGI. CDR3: CASSLRQGQPQHF. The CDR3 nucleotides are TGTGCCAGCAGCCTAAGACAGGGCCAGCCCCAGCATTTT.

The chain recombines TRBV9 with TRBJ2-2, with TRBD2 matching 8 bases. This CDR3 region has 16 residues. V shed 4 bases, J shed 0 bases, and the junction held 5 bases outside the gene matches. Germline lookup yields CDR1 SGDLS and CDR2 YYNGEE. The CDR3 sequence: CASSLSGGSNTGELFF. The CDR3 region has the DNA TGTGCCAGCAGCCTGAGCGGGGGCTCGAACACCGGGGAGCTGTTTTTT.

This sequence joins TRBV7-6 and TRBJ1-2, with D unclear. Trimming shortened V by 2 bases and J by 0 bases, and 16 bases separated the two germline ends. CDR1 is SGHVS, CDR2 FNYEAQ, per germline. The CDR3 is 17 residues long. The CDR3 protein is CASSLLSGPATNYGYTF. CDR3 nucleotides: TGTGCCAGCAGCTTACTGAGTGGTCCTGCCACTAACTATGGCTACACCTTC.

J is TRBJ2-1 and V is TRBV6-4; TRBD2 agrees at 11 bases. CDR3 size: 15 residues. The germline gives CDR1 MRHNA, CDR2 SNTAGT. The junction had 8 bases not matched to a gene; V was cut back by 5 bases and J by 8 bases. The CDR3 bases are TGTGCCAGCAGTACCGGGACTAGCGGCTCACATGAGCAGTTCTTC. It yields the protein CASSTGTSGSHEQFF.

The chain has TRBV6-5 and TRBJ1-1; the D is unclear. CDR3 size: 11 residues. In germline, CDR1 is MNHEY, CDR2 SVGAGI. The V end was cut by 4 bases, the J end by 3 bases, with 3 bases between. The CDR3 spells CASSSDTEAFF. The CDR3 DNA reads TGTGCCAGCAGTTCTGACACTGAAGCTTTCTTT.

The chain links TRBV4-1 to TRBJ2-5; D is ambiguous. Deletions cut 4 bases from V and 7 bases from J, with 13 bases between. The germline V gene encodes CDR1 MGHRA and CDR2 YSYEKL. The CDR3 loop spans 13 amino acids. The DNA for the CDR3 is TGCGCCAGCAGCCCCCCCCGTAGTGGGACCCAGTACTTC. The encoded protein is CASSPPRSGTQYF.

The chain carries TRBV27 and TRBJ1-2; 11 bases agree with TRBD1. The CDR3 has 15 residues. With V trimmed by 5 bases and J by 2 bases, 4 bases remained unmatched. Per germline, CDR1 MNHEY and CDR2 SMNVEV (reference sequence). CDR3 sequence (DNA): TGTGCCAGCAGTGCCGGGACAGGGGGGAACTATGGCTACACCTTC. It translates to CASSAGTGGNYGYTF.

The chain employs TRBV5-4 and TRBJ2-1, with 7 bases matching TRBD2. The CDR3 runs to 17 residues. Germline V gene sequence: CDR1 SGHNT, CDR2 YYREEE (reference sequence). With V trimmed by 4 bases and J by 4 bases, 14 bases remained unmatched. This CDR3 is CASSPGGGGVGYNEQFF. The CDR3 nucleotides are TGTGCCAGCAGCCCCGGGGGTGGGGGGGTTGGGTACAATGAGCAGTTCTTC. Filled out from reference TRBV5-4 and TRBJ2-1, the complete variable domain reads ETGVTQSPTHLIKTRGQQVTLRCSSQSGHNTVSWYQQALGQGPQFIFQYYREEENGRGNFPPRFSGLQFPNYSSELNVNALELDDSALYLCASSPGGGGVGYNEQFFGPGTRLTVL.

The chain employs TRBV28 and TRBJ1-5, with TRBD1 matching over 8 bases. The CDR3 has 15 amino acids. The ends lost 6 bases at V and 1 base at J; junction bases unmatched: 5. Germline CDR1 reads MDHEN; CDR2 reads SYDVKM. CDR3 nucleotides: TGTGCCAGCAGGCTACAGGGGGGAAGCAATCAGCCCCAGCATTTT. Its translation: CASRLQGGSNQPQHF.

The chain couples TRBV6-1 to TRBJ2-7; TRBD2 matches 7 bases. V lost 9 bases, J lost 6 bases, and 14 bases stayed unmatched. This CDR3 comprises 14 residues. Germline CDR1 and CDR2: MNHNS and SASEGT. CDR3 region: CASGAGGSGREQYF. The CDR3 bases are TGTGCCAGTGGAGCCGGCGGGAGTGGGCGCGAGCAGTACTTC.

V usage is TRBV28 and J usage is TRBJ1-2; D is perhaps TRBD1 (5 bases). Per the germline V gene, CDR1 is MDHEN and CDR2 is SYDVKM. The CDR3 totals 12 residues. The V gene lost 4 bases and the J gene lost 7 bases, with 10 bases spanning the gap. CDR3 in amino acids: CASSSGSGGYTF. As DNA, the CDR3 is TGTGCCAGCAGTTCAGGGAGCGGTGGCTACACCTTC.

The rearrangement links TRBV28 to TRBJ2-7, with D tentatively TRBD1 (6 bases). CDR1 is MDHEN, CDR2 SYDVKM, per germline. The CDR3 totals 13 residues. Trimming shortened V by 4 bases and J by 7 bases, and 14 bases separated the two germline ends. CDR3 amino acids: CASSWQGSIEQYF. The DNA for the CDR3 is TGTGCCAGCAGTTGGCAGGGGAGTATAGAGCAGTACTTC.

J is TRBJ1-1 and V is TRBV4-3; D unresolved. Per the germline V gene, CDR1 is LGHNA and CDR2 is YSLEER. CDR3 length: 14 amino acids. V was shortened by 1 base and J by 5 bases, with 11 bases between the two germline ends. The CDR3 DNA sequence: TGCGCCAGCAGCCAAGGTAGCGCTCGGACTGAAGCTTTCTTT. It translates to CASSQGSARTEAFF.

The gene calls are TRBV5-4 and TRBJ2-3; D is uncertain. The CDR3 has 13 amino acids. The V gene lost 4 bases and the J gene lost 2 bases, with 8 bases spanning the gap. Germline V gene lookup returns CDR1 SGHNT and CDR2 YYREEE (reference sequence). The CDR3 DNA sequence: TGTGCCAGCAGCCTCGAGTCCACAGATACGCAGTATTTT. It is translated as CASSLESTDTQYF.

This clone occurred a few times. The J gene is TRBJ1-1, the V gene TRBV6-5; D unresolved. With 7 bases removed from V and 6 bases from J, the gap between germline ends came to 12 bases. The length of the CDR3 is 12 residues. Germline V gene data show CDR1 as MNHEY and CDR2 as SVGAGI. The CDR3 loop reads CASTPAGSEAFF. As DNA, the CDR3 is TGTGCCAGCACTCCGGCGGGATCTGAAGCTTTCTTT.